This TCR beta chain derives from a study of T cell responses to AZD1222 COVID-19 vaccine. Study-wide results and caveats: Only a handful of people who got AZD1222 tested seropositive at baseline.

CDR1 is MDHEN and CDR2 is SYDVKM in the germline V gene. Deletions cut 2 bases from V and 4 bases from J, with 14 bases between. This CDR3 spans 15 amino acids. Concerning this clone: Antigen: not known.

Assay: immunoSEQ multiplex PCR; the TCRdb copy retains only in-frame clones and omits some. The table includes about 120,000 clones, 80% to 95% detected once. The chain has TRBV28 and TRBJ2-5; the D is unclear. The clonotype was recovered from an adult who received the MenACWY meningococcal vaccine as a control. The material sequenced was peripheral blood, taken 28 days after the second dose of the MenACWY control vaccine. CDR3 loop: CASSLIPEHTETQYF. As DNA, the CDR3 is TGTGCCAGCAGTTTAATCCCAGAGCATACAGAGACCCAGTACTTC.